Listed below are T cell receptor beta chains from one sample, sequenced in a study of blood T cell repertoires in COVID-19. The repertoire was sequenced with immunoSEQ multiplex PCR; TCRdb's copy has only in-frame clones and lacks some. The table lists 90,000 to 150,000 clones, roughly 87% of them singletons, with 11% in the top ten. Specimen: peripheral blood. Receptor source: an older man with acute or convalescent COVID-19. The CDR3 runs from the conserved cysteine through the conserved F or W. A D gene is named only where the DNA matches it firmly. Not all rows give a size; the values are once, few, many and, for expanded clones, a class.

>TRBJ2-1|TRBD2|TRBV10-3|NA
TGTGCCATCAGTGGGCCGGGGACTAGCGGTTACAATGAGCAGTTCTTC
CAISGPGTSGYNEQFF
>TRBJ1-4|NA|TRBV18|NA
TGTGCCAGCTCACCACTGGAGGGGAATGAAAAACTGTTTTTT
CASSPLEGNEKLFF
>TRBJ1-1|TRBD1|TRBV18|NA
TGTGCCAGCTCTCTAGGACAGGGGGCTTATGAAGCTTTCTTT
CASSLGQGAYEAFF
>TRBJ1-6|TRBD1|TRBV5-1|NA
TGCGCCAGCAGCTTGGGAGGGACAGGCCAAAATTCACCCCTCCACTTT
CASSLGGTGQNSPLHF
>TRBJ2-3|TRBD2|TRBV28|NA
TGTGCCAGCAGGGGAGCGGGAGGGCCCCCAGATACGCAGTATTTT
CASRGAGGPPDTQYF
>TRBJ1-6|TRBD1|TRBV3-1/TRBV3-2|NA
TGTGCCAGCAGCCCCGTGGGGACAGATTCACCCCTCCACTTT
CASSPVGTDSPLHF
>TRBJ1-2|NA|TRBV18|NA
TGTGCCAGCTCACCCTCGACAGAGAGTAACTATGGCTACACCTTC
CASSPSTESNYGYTF
>TRBJ2-7|NA|TRBV7-2|NA
TGTGCCAGCAGCTTAAAGACAGGCCCTAACTACGAGCAGTACTTC
CASSLKTGPNYEQYF
>TRBJ1-2|TRBD1|TRBV12-3/TRBV12-4|NA
TGTGCCAGCACTTACAGGGGGGGGAGTGGCTACACCTTC
CASTYRGGSGYTF
>TRBJ2-1|TRBD1|TRBV3-1/TRBV3-2|NA
TGTGCCAGCAGCCAAGGGGACAGGGGTTTCAATGAGCAGTTCTTC
CASSQGDRGFNEQFF
>TRBJ1-1|NA|TRBV5-8|NA
TGTGCCAGCAGCTTGATGACAGGTTTGGCTTTCTTT
CASSLMTGLAFF
>TRBJ1-2|NA|TRBV3-1/TRBV3-2|NA
TGTGCCAGCAGCCAAGGGGGGCTCGCCCCTATTGGCTACACCTTC
CASSQGGLAPIGYTF
>TRBJ1-1|NA|TRBV27|NA
TGTGCCAGCAGTTTATCGGTTGCCGGGGGACTAGGCACTGAAGCTTTCTTT
CASSLSVAGGLGTEAFF
>TRBJ2-7|NA|TRBV21-1|NA
TGTGCCAGCAGCAAAGCGACTAGCTCTAGGCCGAGTGCCGACGAGCAGTACTTC
CASSKATSSRPSADEQYF
>TRBJ2-2|NA|TRBV11-2|NA
TGTGCCAGCAGCTTAGGAGGGGGTCGGACCGGGGAGCTGTTTTTT
CASSLGGGRTGELFF
>TRBJ2-5|NA|TRBV18|few
TGTGCCAGCTCACCTTACAGGGACCAAGAGACCCAGTACTTC
CASSPYRDQETQYF
>TRBJ2-7|TRBD1|TRBV6-6|NA
TGTGCCAGCCTTGACCACAGGGGGATATCCTACGAGCAGTACTTC
CASLDHRGISYEQYF
>TRBJ1-1|TRBD1|TRBV24-1|few
TGTGCCACCAGAAACAGGGGGAACACTGAAGCTTTCTTT
CATRNRGNTEAFF
>TRBJ2-7|NA|TRBV5-4|NA
TGTGCCAGCAGCTATGTCGGCTACGAGCAGTACTTC
CASSYVGYEQYF
>TRBJ1-5|NA|TRBV5-8|NA
TGTGCCAGCAGCTACCGCGCGGGGGCTGGTCAGCCCCAGCATTTT
CASSYRAGAGQPQHF
>TRBJ2-2|NA|TRBV14|NA
TGTGCCAGCAGCCAGGCACTAGCGAACACCGGGGAGCTGTTTTTT
CASSQALANTGELFF
>TRBJ1-2|TRBD1|TRBV11-2|NA
TGTGCCAGCAGCCCAAGCACGAGACAGGGGGTTGTTGGCTACACCTTC
CASSPSTRQGVVGYTF
>TRBJ1-1|NA|TRBV5-5|NA
TGTGCCAGCAGGGAGGCACCCACGGACACTGAAGCTTTCTTT
CASREAPTDTEAFF
>TRBJ2-5|TRBD2|TRBV7-6|few
TGTGCCAGCAGCTTAGGGTCTAGCGGGGGAGGGCCCTTCCAAGAGACCCAGTACTTC
CASSLGSSGGGPFQETQYF
>TRBJ2-1|NA|TRBV3-1/TRBV3-2|NA
TGTGCCAGCAGCATCAGATCTAGCTCCTACAATGAGCAGTTCTTC
CASSIRSSSYNEQFF
>TRBJ2-7|TRBD2|TRBV29-1|few
TGCAGCGTTGTAGCGCCACTAGCGGGGGTGAGGAACGAGCAGTACTTC
CSVVAPLAGVRNEQYF
>TRBJ1-6|TRBD1|TRBV2|NA
TGTGCCAGCAGGGGACAGGGGGAAGGGTCACCCCTCCACTTT
CASRGQGEGSPLHF
>TRBJ1-6|TRBD1|TRBV2|NA
TGTGCCAGCAGTACAGGGGCCGGCAATTCACCCCTCCACTTT
CASSTGAGNSPLHF
>TRBJ2-5|NA|TRBV6-5|NA
TGTGCCAGCAGTTATATGGGGGGGCGAGAGACCCAGTACTTC
CASSYMGGRETQYF
>TRBJ1-5|NA|TRBV25-1|few
TGTGCCAGCAGTGAAGCAGGGTACGGGCAGCCCCAGCATTTT
CASSEAGYGQPQHF
>TRBJ2-3|NA|TRBV7-8|NA
TGTGCCAGCAGAACTAGCACAGATACGCAGTATTTT
CASRTSTDTQYF
>TRBJ2-7|TRBD1|TRBV18|NA
TGTGCCAGCTCACCGCTAACGACAGGGAACGAGCAGTACTTC
CASSPLTTGNEQYF
>TRBJ2-7|TRBD2|TRBV2|NA
TGTGCCAGCAAGATTAGCGGGAGCTCCTACGAGCAGTACTTC
CASKISGSSYEQYF
>TRBJ2-4|NA|TRBV29-1|NA
TGCAGCGCCCAGGACAGTTCCTTTGGCATTCAGTACTTC
CSAQDSSFGIQYF
>TRBJ2-1|TRBD1|TRBV18|NA
TGTGCCAGCTCACCTACGAACCGGGACAGGTACAATGAGCAGTTCTTC
CASSPTNRDRYNEQFF
>TRBJ2-6|TRBD1|TRBV25-1|NA
TGTGCCAGCAATTCGGGACAGATGAGCTCTGGGGCCAACGTCCTGACTTTC
CASNSGQMSSGANVLTF